The sequence of this T cell receptor (beta chain) was determined in a study of cytomegalovirus exposure and HLA in healthy donors. Study conclusions and caveats: Most CMV-associated TCR beta chains were later found to appear HLA-restricted.

A remark on this clone: What it binds is not known.

The PCR had 60 Vbeta and 13 Jbeta primers. Some clones are missing from TCRdb's copy, which holds only in-frame ones; the method was immunoSEQ multiplex PCR. This table has fewer than 85,000 clones, about two thirds appearing once. The CDR3 consists of 16 residues. V lost 4 bases to trimming and J lost 0 bases; unmatched junction nucleotides: 5. CDR1 SGHRS and CDR2 YFSETQ come from the germline V gene. The sequencing input was PBMCs. The sequence came from a woman aged 40 to 55 in good health and CMV-seropositive. V gene TRBV5-1 combines with J gene TRBJ1-3; TRBD1 aligns across 9 bases. The CDR3 DNA sequence: TGCGCCAGCAGCCCGGGACAGGGAACCTCTGGAAACACCATATATTTT. It encodes CASSPGQGTSGNTIYF. The full variable domain, completed using reference TRBV5-1 and TRBJ1-3, is KAGVTQTPRYLIKTRGQQVTLSCSPISGHRSVSWYQQTPGQGLQFLFEYFSETQRNKGNFPGRFSGRQFSNSRSEMNVSTLELGDSALYLCASSPGQGTSGNTIYFGEGSWLTVV.